This TCR beta chain was identified in a study of T cell repertoires in cytomegalovirus infection. Study conclusions and caveats: In two of eight donors, the top clonotype was HLA-C-restricted CMV-specific.

Trimming pared 10 bases from V and 1 base from J, leaving 20 bases between. Per the germline V gene, CDR1 is ENHRY and CDR2 is SYGVKD. The CDR3 is 15 residues long. In the case of this clonotype: Its antigen is still unknown.

TCRdb processed the reads anew with MiXCR; each CDR3 protein has one entry. Of approximately 470,000 distinct CDR3 sequences in the sample, under 55% were seen once. The sample in question was cultured PBMCs, obtained from culture after CMV antigen stimulation. This chain joins TRBV10-3 and TRBJ2-7; either TRBD1 or TRBD2 may fit D (6 bases each). The clonotype originates from a human donor in good health (CMV status not recorded). Some clones in this sample may be carry-over from other donors' samples. This chain's CDR3 is CATSRDRTTSYEQYF. DNA for the CDR3: TGTGCCACCTCGAGAGACAGGACTACTTCCTACGAGCAGTACTTC.